The rows below give T cell receptor beta chains drawn from one sample of a study of cytomegalovirus exposure and HLA in healthy donors. Using immunoSEQ multiplex PCR, the repertoire was profiled, and TCRdb retains in-frame clones only, with some absent. Seen here are over 120,000 clones, nearly 10% observed once, and the top ten hold under 2%. Sequencing input: PBMCs. Receptor source: a man aged 50-60 years in good health and CMV-seronegative. CDR3s include the opening cysteine and the closing phenylalanine or tryptophan. D genes are given only for firm matches. Clone size, where shown, is once, few, many, or a class for clones that have expanded.

v_call	clone_size	j_call	d_call	cdr3_nt	cdr3_aa
TRBV18	few	TRBJ2-7	TRBD1	TGTGCCAGCTCACCACCGTGGGACAGGGGGCGAGAGCAGTACTTC	CASSPPWDRGREQYF
TRBV11-3	few	TRBJ2-1	NA	TGTGCCAGCAGCCGCGGGGGCCACTGGGGCAATGAGCAGTTCTTC	CASSRGGHWGNEQFF
TRBV18	few	TRBJ1-2	NA	TGTGCCAGCTCACCAATCAGCTCCGGCGGAGCTAACTATGGCTACACCTTC	CASSPISSGGANYGYTF
TRBV19	few	TRBJ2-5	NA	TGTGCCAGTAGTATAGGAGGGCGGGAGACCCAGTACTTC	CASSIGGRETQYF
TRBV11-1	few	TRBJ2-7	TRBD1	TGTGCCAGCAGCTCGGACAGGGACGAGCAGTACTTC	CASSSDRDEQYF
TRBV5-6	few	TRBJ2-3	NA	TGTGCCAGCAGCTTTGGAGGGATCCATACGCAGTATTTT	CASSFGGIHTQYF
TRBV7-2	few	TRBJ2-3	TRBD2	TGTGCCAGCACGCGTGGCGCGGGGGGGCCAGATACGCAGTATTTT	CASTRGAGGPDTQYF
TRBV5-1	few	TRBJ2-7	TRBD2	TGCGCCAGCAGCTCACTAGCGGCGAGCTCCTACGAGCAGTACTTC	CASSSLAASSYEQYF
TRBV6-5	NA	TRBJ2-7	TRBD1	TGTGCCAGCAGTTACCCGCGACAGGGCCTCTACGAGCAGTACTTC	CASSYPRQGLYEQYF
TRBV21-1	NA	TRBJ2-7	NA	TGTGCCAGCACCCCAACCCCCGGAGACTTC	CASTPTPGDF
TRBV6-1	NA	TRBJ2-5	NA	TGTGCCAGCAGTGAACAGGGCCTGCAAGAGACCCAGTACTTC	CASSEQGLQETQYF
TRBV28	few	TRBJ2-5	NA	TGTGCCAGCAGTTCAGGGGGGCAAGAGACCCAGTACTTC	CASSSGGQETQYF
TRBV6-5	NA	TRBJ1-1	NA	TGTGCCAGCAGTTACTCGTGGGACTCTCTGAACACTGAAGCTTTCTTT	CASSYSWDSLNTEAFF
TRBV27	NA	TRBJ1-5	NA	TGTGCCAGCAGTTTTGGCATAAATCAGCCCCAGCATTTT	CASSFGINQPQHF
TRBV5-4	many	TRBJ2-4	TRBD1	TGTGCCAGCAGCAAATCTTCTGGACAGGGTGGAAACATTCAGTACTTC	CASSKSSGQGGNIQYF
TRBV27	NA	TRBJ1-4	NA	TGTGCCAGCAGGGCATCGACAACTAATGAAAAACTGTTTTTT	CASRASTTNEKLFF
TRBV4-2	NA	TRBJ2-3	TRBD2	TGTGCCAGCAGCCAAGGGCTAGCGGGAGTAGCAGATACGCAGTATTTT	CASSQGLAGVADTQYF
TRBV6-5	few	TRBJ2-2	NA	TGTGCCAGCAGTTACTCAATACCGGGATACACCGGGGAGCTGTTTTTT	CASSYSIPGYTGELFF
TRBV27	few	TRBJ2-6	NA	TGTGCCAGCAGTTTAAAGGGGGGGGTACCCTTTTCTGGGGCCAACGTCCTGACTTTC	CASSLKGGVPFSGANVLTF
TRBV7-2	NA	TRBJ2-1	TRBD2	TGTGCCAGCAGCTTAATCGGGGGGGTAAATAATGAGCAGTTCTTC	CASSLIGGVNNEQFF
TRBV5-3	few	TRBJ2-5	NA	TGTGCCAGAAGCTTGAGAGAGGGACAACAAGAGACCCAGTACTTC	CARSLREGQQETQYF
TRBV7-9	NA	TRBJ2-5	NA	TGTGCCAGCAGCCGCGGGGTTAGCAAAGAGACCCAGTACTTC	CASSRGVSKETQYF
TRBV7-8	NA	TRBJ1-3	TRBD1	TGTGCCAGCAGACTTGACAGGGGGCTAGGAAACACCATATATTTT	CASRLDRGLGNTIYF
TRBV5-1	few	TRBJ2-1	TRBD1	TGCGCCAGCAGCTTGAGGCAGGGGGCGGGCAATGAGCAGTTCTTC	CASSLRQGAGNEQFF
TRBV7-2	NA	TRBJ1-1	NA	TGTGCCAGCAGCTTCGGACATCGGAACACTGAAGCTTTCTTT	CASSFGHRNTEAFF
TRBV5-1	few	TRBJ2-1	TRBD2	TGCGCCAGCAGCTTCCAGCGGGATTACAATGAGCAGTTCTTC	CASSFQRDYNEQFF
TRBV7-9	few	TRBJ2-7	TRBD2	TGTGCCAGCAGCCTCGGGACTAGCGGGAGGGCCCGCTACGAGCAGTACTTC	CASSLGTSGRARYEQYF
TRBV30	NA	TRBJ1-3	TRBD1	TGTGCCTGGAGTCGACAGGGCGGCTCTGGAAACACCATATATTTT	CAWSRQGGSGNTIYF
TRBV7-8	NA	TRBJ2-1	NA	TGTGCCAGCAGCCTTCAGCGGGCGGGCAATGAGCAGTTCTTC	CASSLQRAGNEQFF
TRBV6-1	NA	TRBJ2-3	NA	TGTGCCAGCAGCGAAAGGGCAGGAGGGGATACGCAGTATTTT	CASSERAGGDTQYF
TRBV11-2	NA	TRBJ2-7	NA	TGTGCCAGCAGCTTAAACGTGGGAGGAGTCGAGCAGTACTTC	CASSLNVGGVEQYF
TRBV30	NA	TRBJ1-2	NA	TGTGCCTGGAGTCCAGCAGGGCAGAACTATGGCTACACCTTC	CAWSPAGQNYGYTF
TRBV6-5	NA	TRBJ2-7	NA	TGTGCCAGCAGTTACCGGGATGCGGGCTACGAGCAGTACTTC	CASSYRDAGYEQYF
TRBV5-6	few	TRBJ2-7	TRBD2	TGTGCCAGCAGCTTAGCGGGAGCCTTTATGGGCGAGCAGTACTTC	CASSLAGAFMGEQYF
TRBV11-2	NA	TRBJ2-7	NA	TGTGCCAGCCGCAGGCAGAGCTCCTACGAGCAGTACTTC	CASRRQSSYEQYF
TRBV6-1	few	TRBJ2-7	NA	TGTGCCAGCAGTGAACGGCAGGGTAGCGAGCAGTACTTC	CASSERQGSEQYF
TRBV7-2	NA	TRBJ2-3	NA	TGTGCCAGCAGCTCTATTAGCGGAGTGGGTCAAGATACGCAGTATTTT	CASSSISGVGQDTQYF
TRBV2	NA	TRBJ2-3	TRBD1	TGTGCCAGCAGTGCACCAGGGACAGTAAAAAATACGCAGTATTTT	CASSAPGTVKNTQYF
TRBV5-1	NA	TRBJ2-1	NA	TGCGCCAGCCTACCCGCGGCGGGTGGATACAATGAGCAGTTCTTC	CASLPAAGGYNEQFF
TRBV11-2	NA	TRBJ2-7	TRBD1	TGTGCCAGCAGCTTAGATCGATTGGGTCAGGGGGTCCCCTACGAGCAGTACTTC	CASSLDRLGQGVPYEQYF
TRBV10-3	NA	TRBJ2-3	TRBD2	TGTGCCTTCGGGGGGATGGATAGCGCAGATACGCAGTATTTT	CAFGGMDSADTQYF
TRBV7-9	NA	TRBJ2-1	NA	TGTGCCAGCAGCTTAGCGGTGGCCTTCAATGAGCAGTTCTTC	CASSLAVAFNEQFF
TRBV6-5	few	TRBJ1-1	NA	TGTGCCAGCAGTTACGGGGGCGGGCATCGGAACACTGAAGCTTTCTTT	CASSYGGGHRNTEAFF
TRBV7-2	few	TRBJ1-5	TRBD1	TGTGCCAGCAGCTCCTCCGGGACAGGGAATTTAGCCAATCAGCCCCAGCATTTT	CASSSSGTGNLANQPQHF
TRBV10-3	few	TRBJ1-5	TRBD1	TGTGCCATCAGTGACCCCGACAGGGGTCAGCCCCAGCATTTT	CAISDPDRGQPQHF
TRBV6-5	NA	TRBJ1-4	NA	TGTGCCAGCAGTTACTCCCCGGGTCCCCCTAATGAAAAACTGTTTTTT	CASSYSPGPPNEKLFF
TRBV29-1	few	TRBJ2-2	TRBD2	TGCAGCGTCGGGACTAGCGGACACACCGGGGAGCTGTTTTTT	CSVGTSGHTGELFF
TRBV4-1	NA	TRBJ2-2	TRBD2	TGCGCCAGCAGAGAGACTAGCGGGAGGGCCCACGGGGAGCTGTTTTTT	CASRETSGRAHGELFF
TRBV7-3	NA	TRBJ1-2	NA	TGTGCCAGCAGCCCCCTCGCGGGGAACTATGGCTACACCTTC	CASSPLAGNYGYTF
TRBV29-1	NA	TRBJ1-5	NA	TGCAGCGTTGGCGGTGGAGGGGAGCCCCAGCATTTT	CSVGGGGEPQHF
TRBV2	NA	TRBJ1-5	TRBD1	TGTGCCAGCAGTGAAAAGGGGACAGCTTATAGCAATCAGCCCCAGCATTTT	CASSEKGTAYSNQPQHF
TRBV5-1	NA	TRBJ2-3	TRBD2	TGCGCCAGCAGCTTGGGAAGTACTAGCGGGAGCACAGATACGCAGTATTTT	CASSLGSTSGSTDTQYF
TRBV30	NA	TRBJ1-2	NA	TGTGCCTGGAGTGGCGGAAGTAACTATGGCTACACCTTC	CAWSGGSNYGYTF
TRBV7-9	few	TRBJ2-1	NA	TGTGCCAGCAGCTTAGACGGGGAACCCTACAATGAGCAGTTCTTC	CASSLDGEPYNEQFF
TRBV27	few	TRBJ2-1	NA	TGTGCCAGCGGAGGGTGGGGCTACAATGAGCAGTTCTTC	CASGGWGYNEQFF
TRBV30	NA	TRBJ1-4	TRBD1	TGTGCCTGGAGTCTAGGGGCAGGGGGTGAAAAACTGTTTTTT	CAWSLGAGGEKLFF
TRBV14	few	TRBJ2-2	TRBD2	TGTGCCAGCAGCCAACGGCGCGGGGGGGACACCGGGGAGCTGTTTTTT	CASSQRRGGDTGELFF